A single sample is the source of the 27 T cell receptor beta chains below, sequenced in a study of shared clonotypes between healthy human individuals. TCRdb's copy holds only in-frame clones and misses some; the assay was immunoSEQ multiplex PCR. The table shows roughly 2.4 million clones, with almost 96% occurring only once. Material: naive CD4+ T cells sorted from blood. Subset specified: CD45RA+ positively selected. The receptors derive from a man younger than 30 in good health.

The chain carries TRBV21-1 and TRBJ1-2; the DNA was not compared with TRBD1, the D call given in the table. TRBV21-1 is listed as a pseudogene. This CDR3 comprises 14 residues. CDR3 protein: CASSKAGVSDGYTF. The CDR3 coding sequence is TGTGCCAGCAGCAAAGCAGGGGTTTCCGATGGCTACACCTTC.

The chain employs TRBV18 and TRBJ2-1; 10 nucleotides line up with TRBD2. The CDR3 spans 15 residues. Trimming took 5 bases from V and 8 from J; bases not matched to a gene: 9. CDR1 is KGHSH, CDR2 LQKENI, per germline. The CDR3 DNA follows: TGTGCCAGCTCATCGCTAGCGGGAGTAGGGGATGAGCAGTTCTTC. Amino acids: CASSSLAGVGDEQFF.

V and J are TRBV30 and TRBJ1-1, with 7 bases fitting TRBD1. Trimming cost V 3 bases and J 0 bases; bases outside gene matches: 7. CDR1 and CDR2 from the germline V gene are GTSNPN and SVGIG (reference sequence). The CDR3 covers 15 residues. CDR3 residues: CAWRSEGQMNTEAFF. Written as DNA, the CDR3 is TGTGCCTGGAGGTCTGAGGGACAGATGAACACTGAAGCTTTCTTT.

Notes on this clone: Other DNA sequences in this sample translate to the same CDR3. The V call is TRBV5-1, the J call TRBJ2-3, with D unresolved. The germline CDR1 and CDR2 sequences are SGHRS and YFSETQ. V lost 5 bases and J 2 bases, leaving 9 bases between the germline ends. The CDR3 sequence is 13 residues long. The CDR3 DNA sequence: TGCGCCAGCAGTGAGCAGTCCACAGATACGCAGTATTTT. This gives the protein CASSEQSTDTQYF.

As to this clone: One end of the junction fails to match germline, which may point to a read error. CDR3 bases: TGTGCTAGCAGCGCCGGTGTGGGGGGCGCTGGCACAGATACGCAGTATTTT. Its protein is CASSAGVGGAGTDTQYF. The chain recombines TRBV7-7 with TRBJ2-3, with D possibly being TRBD1 or TRBD2 (6 bases each). This CDR3 region has 17 residues. Germline V CDR1 and CDR2: SSHAT, FNYEAQ (reference sequence).

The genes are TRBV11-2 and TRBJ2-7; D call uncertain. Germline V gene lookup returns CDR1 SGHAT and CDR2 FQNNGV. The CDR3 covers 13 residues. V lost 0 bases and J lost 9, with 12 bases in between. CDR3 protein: CASSLDQFRSQYF. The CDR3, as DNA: TGTGCCAGCAGCTTAGATCAGTTCCGCTCGCAGTACTTC.

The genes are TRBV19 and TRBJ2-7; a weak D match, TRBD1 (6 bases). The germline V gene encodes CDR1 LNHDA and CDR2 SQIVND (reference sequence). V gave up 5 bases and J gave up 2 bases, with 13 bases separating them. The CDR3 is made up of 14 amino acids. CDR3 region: CASSAAGVPYEQYF. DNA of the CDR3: TGTGCCAGTAGTGCTGCAGGGGTTCCCTACGAGCAGTACTTC. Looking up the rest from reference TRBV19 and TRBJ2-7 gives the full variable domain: DGGITQSPKYLFRKEGQNVTLSCEQNLNHDAMYWYRQDPGQGLRLIYYSQIVNDFQKGDIAEGYSVSREKKESFPLTVTSAQKNPTAFYLCASSAAGVPYEQYFGPGTRLTVT.

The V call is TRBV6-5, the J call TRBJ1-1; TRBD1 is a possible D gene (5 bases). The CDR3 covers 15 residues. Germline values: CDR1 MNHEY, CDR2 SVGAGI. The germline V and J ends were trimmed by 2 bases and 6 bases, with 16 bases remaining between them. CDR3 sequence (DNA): TGTGCCAGCAGTTACGGGGCCCCGGTTCCTTCTGAAGCTTTCTTT. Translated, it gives CASSYGAPVPSEAFF.

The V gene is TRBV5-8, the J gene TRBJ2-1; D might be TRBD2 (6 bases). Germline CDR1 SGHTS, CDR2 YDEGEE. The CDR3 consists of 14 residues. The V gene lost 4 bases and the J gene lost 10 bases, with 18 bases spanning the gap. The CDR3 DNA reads TGTGCCAGCAGCCCGGGACTGTGGCAGGAGGAGCAGTTCTTC. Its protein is CASSPGLWQEEQFF.

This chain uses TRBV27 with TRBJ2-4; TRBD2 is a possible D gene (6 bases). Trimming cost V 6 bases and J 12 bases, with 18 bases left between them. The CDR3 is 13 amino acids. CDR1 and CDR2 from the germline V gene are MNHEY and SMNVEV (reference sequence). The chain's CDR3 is CASSRSGTPAQYF. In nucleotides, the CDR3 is TGTGCCAGCAGCCGCTCCGGGACTCCAGCTCAGTACTTC.

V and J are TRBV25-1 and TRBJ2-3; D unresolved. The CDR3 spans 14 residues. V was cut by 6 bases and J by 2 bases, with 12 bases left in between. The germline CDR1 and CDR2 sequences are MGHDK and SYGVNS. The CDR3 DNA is TGTGCCAGCAGGGGAAGGGCCCCCACAGATACGCAGTATTTT. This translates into CASRGRAPTDTQYF. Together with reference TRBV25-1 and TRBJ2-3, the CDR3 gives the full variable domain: EADIYQTPRYLVIGTGKKITLECSQTMGHDKMYWYQQDPGMELHLIHYSYGVNSTEKGDLSSESTVSRIRTEHFPLTLESARPSHTSQYLCASRGRAPTDTQYFGPGTRLTVL.

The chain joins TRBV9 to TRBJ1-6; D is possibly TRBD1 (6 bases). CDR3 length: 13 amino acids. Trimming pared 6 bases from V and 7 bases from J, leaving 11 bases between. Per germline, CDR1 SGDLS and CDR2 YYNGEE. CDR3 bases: TGTGCCAGCACCCTAGGGGGGAATTCACCCCTCCACTTT. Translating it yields CASTLGGNSPLHF.

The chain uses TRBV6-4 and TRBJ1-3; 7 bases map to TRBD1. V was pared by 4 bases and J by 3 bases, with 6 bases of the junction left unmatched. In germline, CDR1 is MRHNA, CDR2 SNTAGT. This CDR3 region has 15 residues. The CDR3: CASSGQGEVGNTIYF. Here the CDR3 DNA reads TGTGCCAGCAGTGGACAGGGTGAAGTTGGAAACACCATATATTTT.

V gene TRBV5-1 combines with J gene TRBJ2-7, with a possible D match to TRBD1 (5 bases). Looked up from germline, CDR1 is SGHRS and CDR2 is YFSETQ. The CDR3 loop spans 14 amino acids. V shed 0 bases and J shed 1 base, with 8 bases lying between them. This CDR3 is CASSLARQSYEQYF. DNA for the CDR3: TGCGCCAGCAGCTTGGCCAGACAGTCCTACGAGCAGTACTTC.

CDR3 amino acids: CASSADTDSYEQYF. The CDR3 DNA reads as TGCGCCAGCAGCGCCGACACAGACTCCTACGAGCAGTACTTC. The chain combines TRBV5-1 with TRBJ2-7; no reliable D call. This CDR3 has 14 amino acids. V shed 4 bases and J shed 0 bases, with 11 bases lying between them. Germline loops: CDR1 SGHRS, CDR2 YFSETQ.

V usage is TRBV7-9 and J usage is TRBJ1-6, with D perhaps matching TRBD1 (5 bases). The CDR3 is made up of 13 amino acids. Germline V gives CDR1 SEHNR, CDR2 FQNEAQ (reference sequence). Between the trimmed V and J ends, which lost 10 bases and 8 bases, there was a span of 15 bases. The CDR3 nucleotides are TGTGCCACTACGGGGGGAATGGATTCACCCCTCCACTTT. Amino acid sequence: CATTGGMDSPLHF.

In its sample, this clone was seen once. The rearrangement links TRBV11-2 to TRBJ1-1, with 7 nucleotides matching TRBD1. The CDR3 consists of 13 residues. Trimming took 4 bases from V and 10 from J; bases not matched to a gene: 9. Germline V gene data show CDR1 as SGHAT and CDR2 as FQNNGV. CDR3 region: CASSSQGPLRAFF. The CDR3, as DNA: TGTGCCAGCAGCTCACAGGGGCCCCTACGAGCTTTCTTT.

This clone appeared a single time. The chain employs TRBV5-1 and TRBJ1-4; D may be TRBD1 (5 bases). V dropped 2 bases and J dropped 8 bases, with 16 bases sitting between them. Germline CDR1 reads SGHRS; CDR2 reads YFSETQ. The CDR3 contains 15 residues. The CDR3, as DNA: TGCGCCAGCAGCTTTGAGTTGGGGGTGGGAGAAAAACTGTTTTTT. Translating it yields CASSFELGVGEKLFF.

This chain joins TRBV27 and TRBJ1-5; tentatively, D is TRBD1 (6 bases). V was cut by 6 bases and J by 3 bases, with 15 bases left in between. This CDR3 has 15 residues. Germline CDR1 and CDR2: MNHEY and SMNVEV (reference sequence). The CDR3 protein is CASSPGGAHNQPQHF. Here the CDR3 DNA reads TGTGCCAGCAGCCCGGGGGGGGCCCACAATCAGCCCCAGCATTTT.

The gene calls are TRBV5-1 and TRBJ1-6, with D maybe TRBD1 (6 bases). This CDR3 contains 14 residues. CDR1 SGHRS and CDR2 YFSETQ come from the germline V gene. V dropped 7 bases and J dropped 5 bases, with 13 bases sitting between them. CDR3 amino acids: CASAPGDNNSPLHF. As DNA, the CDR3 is TGCGCCAGCGCGCCTGGGGACAATAATTCACCCCTCCACTTT. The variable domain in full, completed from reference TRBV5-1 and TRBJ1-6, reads KAGVTQTPRYLIKTRGQQVTLSCSPISGHRSVSWYQQTPGQGLQFLFEYFSETQRNKGNFPGRFSGRQFSNSRSEMNVSTLELGDSALYLCASAPGDNNSPLHFGNGTRLTVT.

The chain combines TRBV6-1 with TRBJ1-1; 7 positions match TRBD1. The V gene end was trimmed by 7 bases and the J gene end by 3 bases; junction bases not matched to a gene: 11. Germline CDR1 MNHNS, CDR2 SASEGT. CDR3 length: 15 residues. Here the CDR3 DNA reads TGTGCCAGCACCCAAAGGACAGGCCTGCACACTGAAGCTTTCTTT. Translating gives CASTQRTGLHTEAFF.

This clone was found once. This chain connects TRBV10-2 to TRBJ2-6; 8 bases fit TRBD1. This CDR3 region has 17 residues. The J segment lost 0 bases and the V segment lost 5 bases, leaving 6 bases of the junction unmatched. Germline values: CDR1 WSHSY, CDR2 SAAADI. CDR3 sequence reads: CASSRQGIYSGANVLTF. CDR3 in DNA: TGCGCCAGCAGTCGACAGGGGATTTACTCTGGGGCCAACGTCCTGACTTTC.

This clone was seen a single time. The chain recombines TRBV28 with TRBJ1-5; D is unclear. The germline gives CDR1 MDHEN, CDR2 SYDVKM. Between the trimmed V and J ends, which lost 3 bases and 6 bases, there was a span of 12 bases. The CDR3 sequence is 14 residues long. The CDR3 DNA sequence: TGTGCCAGCAGTTTCAACGGCCTTAGTCAGCCCCAGCATTTT. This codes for CASSFNGLSQPQHF.

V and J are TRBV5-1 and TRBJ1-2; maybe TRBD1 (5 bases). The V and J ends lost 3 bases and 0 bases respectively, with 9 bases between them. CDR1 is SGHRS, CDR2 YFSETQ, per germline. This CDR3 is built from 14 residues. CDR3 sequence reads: CASSSDRANYGYTF. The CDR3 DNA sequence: TGCGCCAGCAGCTCCGACAGAGCTAACTATGGCTACACCTTC.

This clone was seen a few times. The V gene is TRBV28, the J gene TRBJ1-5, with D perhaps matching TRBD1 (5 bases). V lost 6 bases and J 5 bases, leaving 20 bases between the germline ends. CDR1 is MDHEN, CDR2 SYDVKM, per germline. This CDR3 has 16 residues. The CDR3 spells CASSHGGTPIDQPQHF. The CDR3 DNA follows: TGTGCCAGCAGCCATGGTGGGACTCCGATTGATCAGCCCCAGCATTTT.

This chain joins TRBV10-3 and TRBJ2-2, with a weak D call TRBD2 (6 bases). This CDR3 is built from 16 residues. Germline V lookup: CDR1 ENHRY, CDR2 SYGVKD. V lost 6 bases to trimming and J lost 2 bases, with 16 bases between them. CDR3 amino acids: CAISPERSGNTGELFF. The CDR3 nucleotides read TGTGCCATCAGCCCCGAGCGTAGCGGCAACACCGGGGAGCTGTTTTTT.

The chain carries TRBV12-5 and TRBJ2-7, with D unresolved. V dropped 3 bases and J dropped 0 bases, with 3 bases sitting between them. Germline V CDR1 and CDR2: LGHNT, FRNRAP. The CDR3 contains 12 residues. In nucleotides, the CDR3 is TGTGCTAGTGGTTTAGCCTCCTACGAGCAGTACTTC. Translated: CASGLASYEQYF.